One sample yielded the 29 T cell receptor beta chains listed below, sequenced in a study of blood T cell repertoires in COVID-19. Profiled with immunoSEQ multiplex PCR; TCRdb holds only in-frame clones, not every one. The table includes some 190,000 clones, about 86% detected once. Sequenced sample: peripheral blood. The receptors stem from a man aged 18 to 30 with active or convalescent COVID-19.

This sequence joins TRBV7-2 and TRBJ1-5, with a weak D call TRBD1 (5 bases). The CDR3 has 17 residues. In germline, CDR1 is SGHTA, CDR2 FQGNSA. Trimming removed 4 bases at V and 0 bases at J, with 16 bases between. The chain's CDR3 is CASSWTSGGNSNQPQHF. For the CDR3, the DNA is TGTGCCAGCAGCTGGACCTCTGGGGGGAATAGCAATCAGCCCCAGCATTTT.

This chain joins TRBV5-5 and TRBJ2-3, with 7 bases aligning to TRBD2. The CDR3 loop spans 15 amino acids. Germline V lookup: CDR1 SGHKS, CDR2 YYEKEE (reference sequence). After removal of 2 bases from V and 1 base from J, the junction contained 4 bases not matched to a gene. CDR3 loop: CASSFGLGGTDTQYF. CDR3 coding DNA: TGTGCCAGCAGCTTTGGACTAGGTGGCACAGATACGCAGTATTTT.

This chain links TRBV7-9 with TRBJ1-6; TRBD1 matches 12 bases. From germline, CDR1 is SEHNR and CDR2 FQNEAQ (reference sequence). The V and J ends lost 5 bases and 9 bases, in that order; junction bases with no gene match: 8. There are 16 residues in the CDR3. DNA for the CDR3: TGTGCCAGCAGCCTGGGACAGGGGGCGCCTTTTTCACCCCTCCACTTT. Translated, it gives CASSLGQGAPFSPLHF. Full variable domain (missing parts from reference TRBV7-9 and TRBJ1-6): DTGVSQNPRHKITKRGQNVTFRCDPISEHNRLYWYRQTLGQGPEFLTYFQNEAQLEKSRLLSDRFSAERPKGSFSTLEIQRTEQGDSAMYLCASSLGQGAPFSPLHFGNGTRLTVT.

J is TRBJ1-3 and V is TRBV7-2; no firm D call. Looked up from germline, CDR1 is SGHTA and CDR2 is FQGNSA. The CDR3 consists of 15 residues. The ends were cut back, 1 base at V and 0 bases at J, with 7 bases in the middle. The CDR3 DNA reads as TGTGCCAGCAGCTTAGGGCAGGCCTCTGGAAACACCATATATTTT. It is translated as CASSLGQASGNTIYF.

This clone was recorded a few times. The chain uses TRBV28 and TRBJ1-2; 10 bases are a match to TRBD1. Per the germline V gene, CDR1 is MDHEN and CDR2 is SYDVKM. V lost 7 bases and J lost 8; bases outside the gene matches: 13. The length of the CDR3 is 15 residues. CDR3 DNA: TGTGCCAGCACGACCCCCGTGACAGGGGGCTGGGGCTACACCTTC. Amino acid sequence: CASTTPVTGGWGYTF.

V usage is TRBV19 and J usage is TRBJ1-5; D remains unclear. The germline V gene encodes CDR1 LNHDA and CDR2 SQIVND (reference sequence). The germline V and J ends were trimmed by 7 bases and 5 bases, with 12 bases remaining between them. The CDR3 is 13 amino acids. The CDR3 sequence is CASTNLGDQPQHF. CDR3 DNA: TGTGCCAGTACCAATCTGGGCGATCAGCCCCAGCATTTT.

The J gene is TRBJ2-1, the V gene TRBV7-2; D possibly corresponds to TRBD2 (6 bases). Per the germline V gene, CDR1 is SGHTA and CDR2 is FQGNSA. The CDR3 covers 14 residues. V shed 5 bases and J shed 0 bases, with 8 bases lying between them. CDR3: CASSNSGSYNEQFF. CDR3 in DNA: TGTGCCAGCAGCAATAGCGGCTCCTACAATGAGCAGTTCTTC.

The chain uses TRBV28 and TRBJ2-2; D remains ambiguous. The V end lost 2 bases, the J end lost 5 bases, and 12 bases lay between the germline ends. Germline CDR1 is MDHEN and CDR2 is SYDVKM. The CDR3 runs 15 residues. This CDR3 is CASSLGQQYTGELFF. CDR3 bases: TGTGCCAGCAGTTTAGGGCAGCAATATACCGGGGAGCTGTTTTTT.

The chain joins TRBV19 to TRBJ2-3; D might be TRBD2 (6 bases). The V end was cut by 4 bases, the J end by 2 bases, with 19 bases between. Germline lookup yields CDR1 LNHDA and CDR2 SQIVND (reference sequence). The CDR3 sequence is 17 residues long. In nucleotides, the CDR3 is TGTGCCAGTAGTAAGGTGGGGAGGCGGAGTCTCACAGATACGCAGTATTTT. It specifies CASSKVGRRSLTDTQYF.

The chain links TRBV24-1 to TRBJ2-3; 9 bases align to TRBD1. Trimming cost V 3 bases and J 6 bases; bases outside gene matches: 9. The CDR3 totals 16 residues. Germline-derived CDR1 and CDR2 are KGHDR and SFDVKD. This CDR3 is CATSDPPGTGPDTQYF. The CDR3 DNA is TGTGCCACCAGTGATCCCCCCGGGACAGGGCCCGATACGCAGTATTTT.

The chain uses TRBV7-9 and TRBJ1-2, with D tentatively TRBD1 (6 bases). The CDR3 covers 13 residues. Germline assignment: CDR1 SEHNR and CDR2 FQNEAQ (reference sequence). V dropped 7 bases and J dropped 6 bases, with 15 bases sitting between them. CDR3 DNA sequence: TGTGCCAGCACCGAACAGGGTACCGATGGCTACACCTTC. It yields the protein CASTEQGTDGYTF.

This clone was picked up a small number of times. The genes are TRBV6-5 and TRBJ1-2, with a tentative D call TRBD1 (5 bases). With 5 bases removed from V and 6 bases from J, the gap between germline ends came to 13 bases. The CDR3 runs to 13 residues. Germline V lookup: CDR1 MNHEY, CDR2 SVGAGI. DNA of the CDR3: TGTGCCAGCAGTCCCAGGCAGGGCCATGGCTACACCTTC. Translating gives CASSPRQGHGYTF.

J is TRBJ2-1 and V is TRBV24-1; D perhaps matches TRBD2 (5 bases). V lost 0 bases and J 0 bases, leaving 17 bases between the germline ends. This CDR3 region has 19 residues. Germline-derived CDR1 and CDR2 are KGHDR and SFDVKD. CDR3 DNA: TGTGCCACCAGTGATTTGCCAGCCGGGGAGAAGAGCTCCTACAATGAGCAGTTCTTC. Translation gives CATSDLPAGEKSSYNEQFF.

The rearrangement links TRBV5-6 to TRBJ2-2, with TRBD1 matching 7 bases. Germline V lookup: CDR1 SGHDT, CDR2 YYEEEE. The CDR3 covers 16 residues. With V trimmed by 1 base and J by 3 bases, 6 bases remained unmatched. Here the CDR3 reads CASSLFSGGYTGELFF. CDR3 sequence (DNA): TGTGCCAGCAGCTTGTTTTCAGGGGGATACACCGGGGAGCTGTTTTTT.

This chain joins TRBV28 and TRBJ1-5; D is undetermined. The CDR3 loop spans 15 amino acids. V was cut by 3 bases and J by 6 bases, with 15 bases left in between. Germline CDR1 reads MDHEN; CDR2 reads SYDVKM. The CDR3 loop is CASSFAGETVQPQHF. In DNA form, the CDR3 reads TGTGCCAGCAGTTTCGCCGGGGAAACCGTTCAGCCCCAGCATTTT.

This clone showed up just a few times. The chain uses TRBV11-2 and TRBJ1-5; 9 bases line up with TRBD1. The V gene end was trimmed by 5 bases and the J gene end by 6 bases; junction bases not matched to a gene: 8. The CDR3 has 15 residues. Germline V gene data show CDR1 as SGHAT and CDR2 as FQNNGV. In DNA form, the CDR3 reads TGTGCCAGCAGCAAAGGGACAGGGCGAACTCAGCCCCAGCATTTT. This sequence encodes CASSKGTGRTQPQHF. Based on the CDR3 plus reference TRBV11-2 and TRBJ1-5, the full variable domain is EAGVAQSPRYKIIEKRQSVAFWCNPISGHATLYWYQQILGQGPKLLIQFQNNGVVDDSQLPKDRFSAERLKGVDSTLKIQPAKLEDSAVYLCASSKGTGRTQPQHFGDGTRLSIL.

This clone showed up just a few times. The chain employs TRBV5-1 and TRBJ1-1, with TRBD1 as a possible D gene (6 bases). This CDR3 has 14 amino acids. V shed 4 bases and J shed 1 base, with 11 bases lying between them. CDR1 is SGHRS and CDR2 is YFSETQ in the germline V gene. CDR3 bases: TGCGCCAGCAGCCTTACAGGGAAGAACACTGAAGCTTTCTTT. Residues: CASSLTGKNTEAFF.

The V and J genes are TRBV19 and TRBJ1-1, with 7 nucleotides matching TRBD1. Germline-derived CDR1 and CDR2 are LNHDA and SQIVND (reference sequence). The V and J ends lost 5 bases and 4 bases, in that order; junction bases with no gene match: 10. The CDR3 is 15 residues long. The CDR3 nucleotides read TGTGCCAGTAGTCTCCCGACAGGGATGGCCACTGAAGCTTTCTTT. Protein product: CASSLPTGMATEAFF.

The genes are TRBV9 and TRBJ2-1, with D hard to call. V gave up 0 bases and J gave up 7 bases, with 14 bases separating them. This CDR3 has 15 amino acids. CDR1 is SGDLS, CDR2 YYNGEE, per germline. CDR3 nucleotide sequence: TGTGCCAGCAGCGTAGCTAATACTCTTAATAATGAGCAGTTCTTC. This codes for CASSVANTLNNEQFF.

V gene TRBV29-1 combines with J gene TRBJ1-1; D is undetermined. CDR1 is SQVTM and CDR2 is ANQGSEA in the germline V gene. With 7 bases removed from V and 4 bases from J, the gap between germline ends came to 7 bases. This CDR3 is 10 amino acids long. The CDR3, as DNA: TGCAGCGCCGGGTCCACTGAAGCTTTCTTT. Translation: CSAGSTEAFF. Drawing the rest from reference TRBV29-1 and TRBJ1-1, the complete variable domain is SAVISQKPSRDICQRGTSLTIQCQVDSQVTMMFWYRQQPGQSLTLIATANQGSEATYESGFVIDKFPISRPNLTFSTLTVSNMSPEDSSIYLCSAGSTEAFFGQGTRLTVV.

The rearrangement joins TRBV4-3 to TRBJ2-5, with TRBD1 as a possible D gene (5 bases). The germline CDR1 and CDR2 sequences are LGHNA and YSLEER. The CDR3 totals 16 residues. Trimming stripped 3 bases from V and 1 base from J, with 15 bases between. In DNA form, the CDR3 reads TGCGCCAGCAGCCAGTTGCAGGGCCGTGGCCAAGAGACCCAGTACTTC. This translates into CASSQLQGRGQETQYF.

This clone was picked up one time. V usage is TRBV30 and J usage is TRBJ1-1; 8 nucleotides align to TRBD1. CDR3 length: 13 amino acids. From germline, CDR1 is GTSNPN and CDR2 SVGIG (reference sequence). V was clipped by 3 bases and J by 3 bases; unmatched bases: 3. The chain's CDR3 is CAWRTTGDTEAFF. DNA of the CDR3: TGTGCCTGGAGAACGACAGGGGACACTGAAGCTTTCTTT. The variable domain in full, completed from reference TRBV30 and TRBJ1-1, reads SQTIHQWPATLVQPVGSPLSLECTVEGTSNPNLYWYRQAAGRGLQLLFYSVGIGQISSEVPQNLSASRPQDRQFILSSKKLLLSDSGFYLCAWRTTGDTEAFFGQGTRLTVV.

V gene TRBV24-1 combines with J gene TRBJ1-2, with D tentatively TRBD1 (6 bases). Trimming took off 1 base at V and 6 bases at J, with 8 bases between the two ends. This CDR3 region has 13 residues. Germline values: CDR1 KGHDR, CDR2 SFDVKD. DNA for the CDR3: TGTGCCACCAGTGATTTTAAGGGGGATGGCTACACCTTC. This translates into CATSDFKGDGYTF.

The genes are TRBV3-1 (or the pseudogene TRBV3-2) and TRBJ2-7; D ambiguous. Germline assignment: CDR1 LGHDT and CDR2 YNNKEL (reference sequence). This CDR3 is 12 amino acids long. V was clipped by 0 bases and J by 3 bases, with 3 bases between them. CDR3: CASSQDYYEQYF. CDR3 bases: TGTGCCAGCAGCCAAGACTACTACGAGCAGTACTTC.

The chain recombines TRBV4-2 with TRBJ1-4; TRBD1 aligns across 10 bases. The CDR3 spans 15 residues. Germline values: CDR1 LGHNA, CDR2 YNFKEQ. V was clipped by 7 bases and J by 6 bases; unmatched bases: 8. CDR3 sequence (DNA): TGTGCCAGCACACCGGGACAGGGGTTGGATGAAAAACTGTTTTTT. Amino acids: CASTPGQGLDEKLFF.

The chain uses TRBV4-3 and TRBJ2-2, with D perhaps TRBD2 (6 bases). The germline V and J ends were trimmed by 0 bases and 6 bases, with 11 bases remaining between them. This CDR3 region has 15 residues. Looked up from germline, CDR1 is LGHNA and CDR2 is YSLEER. CDR3 protein: CASSQEGGSAGELFF. The CDR3 nucleotides are TGCGCCAGCAGCCAAGAGGGGGGATCTGCCGGGGAGCTGTTTTTT.

The chain combines TRBV6-1 with TRBJ2-1, with D possibly matching TRBD2 (5 bases). The CDR3 sequence is 17 residues long. V was shortened by 4 bases and J by 0 bases, with 16 bases between the two germline ends. Germline V gene sequence: CDR1 MNHNS, CDR2 SASEGT. The CDR3 sequence: CASSALLAGLSYNEQFF. The DNA of the CDR3 is TGTGCCAGCAGTGCGCTCCTAGCTGGACTCTCCTACAATGAGCAGTTCTTC.

The rearrangement uses TRBV18 and TRBJ2-5, with 10 bases matching TRBD1. In germline, CDR1 is KGHSH, CDR2 LQKENI. This CDR3 contains 17 residues. Losses at the gene ends were 3 bases for V and 6 bases for J; bases not matched to a gene: 13. As DNA, the CDR3 is TGTGCCAGCTCACCGCAAATCTCCGGGACAGGGGTCAAGACCCAGTACTTC. Protein product: CASSPQISGTGVKTQYF.

The chain uses TRBV28 and TRBJ1-6, with 8 nucleotides matching TRBD1. V dropped 10 bases and J dropped 10; count of bases not matched to a gene: 9. The CDR3 is 13 amino acids. Germline V lookup: CDR1 MDHEN, CDR2 SYDVKM. The CDR3 DNA follows: TGTGCCACCAAAGACAGGGGTGGGTCACCCCTCCACTTT. This codes for CATKDRGGSPLHF.